This TCR beta chain derives from a study of control samples from healthy donors and cancer patients (dated by TCRdb to about 2020). From the cysteine up to the phenylalanine, the CDR3 has a length of 14 residues. Kept here is only the CDR3 DNA, which spans 42 bases and is read in frame from base 1. Trimming costs V 1 base and J 4 bases, and their ends lie 11 bases apart. The germline V gene encodes CDR1 SGHNT and CDR2 YYREEE (reference sequence). Library creation used the immunoSEQ multiplex PCR assay. TCRdb provides this immuneACCESS table in a form limited to in-frame rearrangements. Some clones are lacking; in checked studies, under half of them reflect an unresolved V gene, and why the rest are absent is not known. Here the sample has 75,000 to 90,000 clones; around nine tenths occur a single time. The ten most abundant clones make up approximately 7% of the sample. As concerns this clone: The antigen it binds to is not known. Base qualities are missing; no much larger clone stands one base away.

The clonotype originates from a man over 45 in good health. Here the chain combines TRBV5-4 and TRBJ2-5; the D assignment is uncertain and may be TRBD1 or TRBD2, with 7 bases supporting each. The specimen was blood. Here is the DNA: TGTGCCAGCAGCTTGCAGGGGGAGGGAGAGACCCAGTACTTC. The resulting protein is CASSLQGEGETQYF.